This T cell receptor (beta chain) originates from a study of T cells in Graves' hyperthyroidism and ophthalmopathy. Whole-study results and caveats: A model using 13 V-J features told ophthalmopathy apart from stable hyperthyroidism.

Amplification targeted TCR beta CDR3 regions from RNA transcripts. The HTBI primer set served for first-round RT-PCR of the TCR CDR3. One entry per CDR3 protein results from TCRdb running MiXCR on the multiplex PCR reads. The sample comprises some 270,000 distinct CDR3 sequences, 10% to 15% of which are singletons, and about 8% rests with the top ten. V was clipped by 4 bases and J by 5 bases; unmatched bases: 6. This CDR3 contains 14 residues. The germline V gene encodes CDR1 MNHEY and CDR2 SMNVEV (reference sequence). Remarks on this clonotype: Its antigen is unidentified.

The sequence was obtained from a woman aged 30 to 39 with Graves' hyperthyroidism that later progressed to Graves' ophthalmopathy. The rearrangement uses TRBV27 and TRBJ2-7; 9 bases map to TRBD2. What was sequenced was blood. The CDR3 coding sequence is TGTGCCAGCAGTTCGTACGTAGCGGGAGACGAGCAGTACTTC. Its protein product is CASSSYVAGDEQYF.